This T cell receptor beta chain was recorded in a study of metastatic and nonmetastatic thyroid tumors. Germline values: CDR1 MNHEY, CDR2 SMNVEV (reference sequence). The CDR3 is 12 amino acids. By sample fraction, this clone is medium-sized. One end of the junction is discordant with germline, which a read error may explain. No patient had received any treatment before thyroid surgery. TCRdb reanalyzed the PCR reads with MiXCR. Here the sample spans about 23,000 clones, more than 15% being singletons. The receptor was isolated from a male donor with papillary thyroid cancer or a benign thyroid nodule (not recorded which). Some clones in this sample may be carry-over from other donors' samples. The chain is built from TRBV27 and TRBJ2-5; possibly TRBD2 for D (6 bases). Sequenced: blood. This chain's CDR3 is CASSSPTGTGDF. The CDR3 DNA reads as TGTGCCAGCAGTTCCCCGACGGGAACGGGGGACTTC.